The 11 T cell receptor beta chains in this list originate from one sample, sequenced in a study of T cell responses to AZD1222 COVID-19 vaccine. Sequencing used immunoSEQ multiplex PCR; TCRdb keeps in-frame clones, though not all of them. The top ten clones hold approximately 15% of a sample with about 90,000 clones, over 70% of them seen once. Sequencing used peripheral blood, obtained on day 0 of AZD1222 vaccination. These receptors came from an adult in good health.

The chain carries TRBV5-6 and TRBJ1-2; TRBD1 matches 10 bases. The CDR3 has 14 residues. The germline V gene has CDR1 SGHDT and CDR2 YYEEEE. V trimming: 2 bases; J trimming: 4 bases; junction bases outside the gene matches: 2. The CDR3 nucleotides read TGTGCCAGCAGCTTAGGGACAGGGGTCTATGGCTACACCTTC. It specifies CASSLGTGVYGYTF.

J is TRBJ1-2 and V is TRBV9; D ambiguous. Per the germline V gene, CDR1 is SGDLS and CDR2 is YYNGEE. V dropped 0 bases and J dropped 4 bases, with 4 bases sitting between them. The CDR3 loop spans 12 amino acids. The CDR3 DNA is TGTGCCAGCAGCGTAGGGTCCTATGGCTACACCTTC. This sequence encodes CASSVGSYGYTF.

This chain joins TRBV5-1 and TRBJ2-1, with 10 bases matching TRBD2. V was clipped by 2 bases and J by 4 bases; unmatched bases: 9. CDR1 is SGHRS and CDR2 is YFSETQ in the germline V gene. The CDR3 has 17 residues. CDR3 DNA: TGCGCCAGCAGCTTTATGCCTAGCGGGAGTCAATACAATGAGCAGTTCTTC. Its protein product is CASSFMPSGSQYNEQFF.

V is TRBV5-5 and J is TRBJ2-7, with D maybe TRBD1 (6 bases). The CDR3 is 12 residues long. V dropped 4 bases and J dropped 4 bases, with 9 bases sitting between them. Germline assignment: CDR1 SGHKS and CDR2 YYEKEE (reference sequence). The CDR3 sequence is CASSKDRYEQYF. In DNA form, the CDR3 reads TGTGCCAGCAGCAAAGACAGGTACGAGCAGTACTTC.

The chain uses TRBV9 and TRBJ1-2; D possibly corresponds to TRBD1 (5 bases). Between the trimmed V and J ends, which lost 0 bases and 5 bases, there was a span of 14 bases. Germline V gene sequence: CDR1 SGDLS, CDR2 YYNGEE. This CDR3 region has 15 residues. CDR3 sequence: CASSVESRGLYGYTF. Here the CDR3 DNA reads TGTGCCAGCAGCGTAGAATCGCGGGGGTTATATGGCTACACCTTC.

This chain uses TRBV21-1 with TRBJ1-1; the D call TRBD1 from the table was never checked on the DNA. TRBV21-1 is a recognized pseudogene. This CDR3 comprises 16 residues. For the CDR3, the DNA is TGTGCCAGCAGCACCGGGACAGGGGATATAGTCACTGAAGCTTTCTTT. The encoded protein is CASSTGTGDIVTEAFF.

The rearrangement links TRBV4-2 to TRBJ2-7; 7 bases line up with TRBD1. The CDR3 consists of 14 residues. The V and J ends lost 0 bases and 7 bases, in that order; junction bases with no gene match: 6. CDR1 is LGHNA, CDR2 YNFKEQ, per germline. CDR3 nucleotides: TGTGCCAGCAGCCAAGAGACAGGGTCTGGGGAGCAGTACTTC. The encoded protein is CASSQETGSGEQYF.

This sequence joins TRBV7-2 and TRBJ2-5; 11 bases fit TRBD2. CDR1 is SGHTA, CDR2 FQGNSA, per germline. This CDR3 spans 14 amino acids. V shed 4 bases and J 3 bases; nucleotides not matched to a gene: 1. The CDR3 spells CASSSGLAEETQYF. CDR3 sequence (DNA): TGTGCCAGCAGCTCGGGACTAGCGGAAGAGACCCAGTACTTC.

The V and J genes are TRBV19 and TRBJ2-7, with a possible D match to TRBD1 (6 bases). CDR1 is LNHDA, CDR2 SQIVND, per germline (reference sequence). V lost 4 bases and J 4 bases, leaving 11 bases between the germline ends. This CDR3 region has 13 residues. Here the CDR3 reads CASSNGQKYEQYF. The CDR3 bases are TGTGCCAGTAGTAATGGACAGAAATACGAGCAGTACTTC.

The chain links TRBV2 to TRBJ2-1; 8 bases agree with TRBD2. Trimming cost V 11 bases and J 4 bases; bases outside gene matches: 25. Germline lookup yields CDR1 SNHLY and CDR2 FYNNEI. This CDR3 contains 19 residues. CDR3 amino acids: CASYTSLAAPRGSYNEQFF. CDR3 bases: TGTGCCTCCTACACCTCACTAGCGGCCCCGCGAGGATCATACAATGAGCAGTTCTTC. Together with reference TRBV2 and TRBJ2-1, the CDR3 gives the full variable domain: EPEVTQTPSHQVTQMGQEVILRCVPISNHLYFYWYRQILGQKVEFLVSFYNNEISEKSEIFDDQFSVERPDGSNFTLKIRSTKLEDSAMYFCASYTSLAAPRGSYNEQFFGPGTRLTVL.

The rearrangement links TRBV5-1 to TRBJ2-3, with TRBD2 identical over 9 bases. The CDR3 runs to 15 residues. The J segment lost 4 bases and the V segment lost 0 bases, leaving 3 bases of the junction unmatched. Germline V gene lookup returns CDR1 SGHRS and CDR2 YFSETQ. The CDR3 is CASSLGSGSADTQYF. DNA of the CDR3: TGCGCCAGCAGCTTGGGTAGCGGGAGTGCAGATACGCAGTATTTT.